The clone carrying this TCR beta chain came up a few times. The source of the sample is a study of blood T cell repertoires in COVID-19. Overall study: The United States, Italy and Spain provided the acute and convalescent COVID-19 samples. Sources were T cells, B-cell-depleted T cells, or PBMCs; the material itself was cDNA or gDNA.

In the original processing: Using reference gene primer amplification, nucleated cell counts were estimated. Measured with immunoSEQ multiplex PCR; TCRdb has only the in-frame clones, and not every one. The D gene and trimming were derived from the DNA, and the V and J assignments and clone size from that table. Among approximately 220,000 clones listed, roughly 84% were seen once. Specimen: peripheral blood. The receptor comes from a man in his fifties who had recovered from COVID-19.

This chain's CDR3 is CSARKGPGYTGELFF. CDR3 bases: TGCAGCGCCCGAAAGGGCCCAGGGTACACCGGGGAGCTGTTTTTT. The chain carries TRBV29-1 and TRBJ2-2; a possible D gene is TRBD1 (5 bases). Trimming stripped 7 bases from V and 3 bases from J, with 18 bases between. This CDR3 spans 15 amino acids. CDR1 and CDR2 from the germline V gene are SQVTM and ANQGSEA.